This T cell receptor (beta chain) was sequenced in a study of blood T cell repertoires in COVID-19. Only one count was recorded for this clone. Original analysis: The assay estimated nucleated cells by amplifying reference gene primers. Assay: immunoSEQ multiplex PCR; the TCRdb copy retains only in-frame clones and omits some. V, J and clone size derive from that table, while D and trimming were established from the DNA sequence. The sample consists of over 150,000 clones, about 86% of them appearing once. Germline CDR1 reads SGHAT; CDR2 reads FQNNGV. Trimming took 5 bases from V and 4 from J; bases not matched to a gene: 6. The CDR3 has 15 residues.

The sequence came from a woman younger than 30 who had recovered from COVID-19. Sequenced: peripheral blood. The chain combines TRBV11-2 with TRBJ1-3; 9 bases align to TRBD1. The CDR3 loop is CASSIGDREGNTIYF. The CDR3 region has the DNA TGTGCCAGCAGCATCGGGGACAGGGAAGGAAACACCATATATTTT. Looking up the rest from reference TRBV11-2 and TRBJ1-3 gives the full variable domain: EAGVAQSPRYKIIEKRQSVAFWCNPISGHATLYWYQQILGQGPKLLIQFQNNGVVDDSQLPKDRFSAERLKGVDSTLKIQPAKLEDSAVYLCASSIGDREGNTIYFGEGSWLTVV.